The source of this TCR beta chain is a study of cytomegalovirus exposure and HLA in healthy donors. The PCR contained 60 Vbeta and 13 Jbeta primers. Using immunoSEQ multiplex PCR, the repertoire was profiled, and TCRdb retains in-frame clones only, with some absent. The sample includes roughly 160,000 clones, roughly 80% seen only once; the top ten take about 4.5%. CDR3 length: 14 residues. Deletions cut 2 bases from V and 7 bases from J, with 11 bases between. Germline V gene sequence: CDR1 MGHDK, CDR2 SYGVNS. The TCR originated in a man in his forties in good health and CMV-seronegative. The sequencing input was PBMCs. This chain connects TRBV25-1 to TRBJ2-2, with D possibly matching TRBD2 (5 bases). CDR3 sequence reads: CASSEVGSYGELFF. The CDR3 DNA is TGTGCCAGCAGTGAAGTGGGGAGTTACGGGGAGCTGTTTTTT.